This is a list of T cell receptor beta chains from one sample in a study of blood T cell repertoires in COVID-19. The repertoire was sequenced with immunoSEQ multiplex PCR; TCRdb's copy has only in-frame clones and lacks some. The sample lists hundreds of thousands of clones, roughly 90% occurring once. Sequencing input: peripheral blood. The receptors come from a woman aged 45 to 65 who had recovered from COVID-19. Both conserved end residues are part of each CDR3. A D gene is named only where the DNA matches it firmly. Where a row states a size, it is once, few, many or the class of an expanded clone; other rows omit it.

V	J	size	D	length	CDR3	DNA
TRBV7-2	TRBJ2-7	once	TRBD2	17	CASSTPPGPGGVYEQYF	TGTGCCAGCAGCACGCCCCCGGGACCGGGAGGGGTCTACGAGCAGTACTTC
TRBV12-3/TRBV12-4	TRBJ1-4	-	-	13	CASSLFGGADRDF	TGTGCCAGCAGTTTATTCGGTGGGGCAGATCGAGACTTT
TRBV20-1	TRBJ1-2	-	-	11	CSASKQEGYTF	TGCAGTGCAAGCAAGCAAGAGGGCTACACCTTC
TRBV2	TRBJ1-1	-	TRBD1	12	CASSLTGAEAFF	TGTGCCAGCAGTCTGACAGGGGCAGAAGCTTTCTTT
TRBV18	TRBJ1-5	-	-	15	CASSPRDFRNQPQHF	TGTGCCAGCTCACCGAGGGATTTTCGCAATCAGCCCCAGCATTTT
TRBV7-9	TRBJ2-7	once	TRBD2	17	CASSSSVRGGNSYEQYF	TGTGCCAGCAGCTCCTCAGTGCGGGGGGGAAACTCCTACGAGCAGTACTTC
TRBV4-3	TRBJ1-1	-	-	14	CASSQTVGAHEAFF	TGCGCCAGCAGCCAGACCGTAGGGGCACATGAAGCTTTCTTT
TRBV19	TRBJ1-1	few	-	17	CASSIRVGLQANTEAFF	TGTGCCAGTAGTATCCGGGTCGGACTACAGGCGAACACTGAAGCTTTCTTT
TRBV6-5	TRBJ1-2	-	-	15	CASSYIPTEKYGYTF	TGTGCCAGCAGTTACATCCCGACAGAAAAATATGGCTACACCTTC
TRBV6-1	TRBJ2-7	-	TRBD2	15	CASSEPGLAGDEQYF	TGTGCCAGCAGTGAACCGGGACTAGCTGGCGACGAGCAGTACTTC
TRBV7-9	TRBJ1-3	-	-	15	CASFTPGGLGNTIYF	TGTGCCAGCTTTACCCCTGGGGGCCTCGGAAACACCATATATTTT
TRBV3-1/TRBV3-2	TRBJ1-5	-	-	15	CASSQDPASNQPQHF	TGTGCCAGCAGCCAAGATCCCGCGAGCAATCAGCCCCAGCATTTT
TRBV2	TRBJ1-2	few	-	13	CASRTAANYGYTF	TGTGCCAGTAGGACAGCTGCTAACTATGGCTACACCTTC
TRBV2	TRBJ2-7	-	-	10	CASSEGPQYF	TGTGCCAGCAGTGAGGGGCCCCAGTACTTC
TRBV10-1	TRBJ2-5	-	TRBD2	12	CASTLAGETQYF	TGCGCCAGCACACTAGCGGGAGAGACCCAGTACTTC
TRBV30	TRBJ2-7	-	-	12	CASQTGAYEQYF	TGTGCCTCCCAGACGGGAGCCTACGAGCAGTACTTC
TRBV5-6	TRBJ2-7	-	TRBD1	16	CASSFPRGTGSYEQYF	TGTGCCAGCAGCTTTCCCAGGGGGACAGGTTCCTACGAGCAGTACTTC
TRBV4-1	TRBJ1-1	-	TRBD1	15	CASSLLGGGHTEAFF	TGCGCCAGCAGCCTCTTAGGAGGGGGCCACACTGAAGCTTTCTTT
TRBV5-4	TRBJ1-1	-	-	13	CASSLQGWTEAFF	TGTGCCAGCAGCTTGCAGGGGTGGACTGAAGCTTTCTTT
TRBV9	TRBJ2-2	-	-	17	CASSVGKYGQNTGELFF	TGTGCCAGCAGCGTAGGGAAATACGGACAGAACACCGGGGAGCTGTTTTTT
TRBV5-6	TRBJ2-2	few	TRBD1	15	CASSFDRGDTGELFF	TGTGCCAGCAGCTTTGACAGGGGGGACACCGGGGAGCTGTTTTTT
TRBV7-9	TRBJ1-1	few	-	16	CASSLGRTAVNTEAFF	TGTGCCAGCAGCTTAGGTCGGACAGCTGTGAACACTGAAGCTTTCTTT
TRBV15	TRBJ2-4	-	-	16	CATSTTRRGNWDIQYF	TGTGCCACCAGCACTACTAGAAGGGGGAACTGGGACATTCAGTACTTC
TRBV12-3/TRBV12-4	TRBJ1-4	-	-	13	CASSFGAREKLFF	TGTGCCAGCAGTTTTGGGGCCCGGGAAAAACTGTTTTTT
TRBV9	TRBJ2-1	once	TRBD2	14	CASSVGLAGEVQFF	TGTGCCAGCAGCGTGGGACTAGCGGGGGAGGTGCAGTTCTTC
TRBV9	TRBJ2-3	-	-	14	CASSVDSGTDTQYF	TGTGCCAGCAGCGTAGATAGCGGCACAGATACGCAGTATTTT
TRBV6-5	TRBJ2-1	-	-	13	CASNRDSYNEQFF	TGTGCCAGCAATCGAGACAGCTACAATGAGCAGTTCTTC